The 2 T cell receptor beta chains listed next were all sequenced from one sample in a study of liver allograft versus peripheral blood T cells. Study details: Hepatic allograft T cell receptor repertoires were evaluated relative to those present in recipients' peripheral blood.

TCRdb processed the reads anew with MiXCR; each CDR3 protein has one entry. The sample holds over 5,000 distinct CDR3 sequences, about 15% seen once. These receptors originate from a human patient who had a liver transplant. Part of the T cell pool may stem from the graft donor.

The chain couples TRBV20-1 to TRBJ1-1, with a possible D match to TRBD1 (5 bases). V lost 3 bases and J lost 4, with 6 bases in between. The CDR3 has 11 residues. Germline assignment: CDR1 DFQATT and CDR2 SNEGSKA (reference sequence). The CDR3: CSARGVTEAFF. The CDR3 coding sequence is TGCAGTGCTAGGGGGGTCACTGAAGCTTTCTTT.

This clonotype was picked up many times. V is TRBV10-3 and J is TRBJ1-3; possible D gene TRBD1, 5 bases. Per the germline V gene, CDR1 is ENHRY and CDR2 is SYGVKD. Trimming removed 7 bases at V and 2 bases at J, with 15 bases between. There are 15 residues in the CDR3. CDR3 residues: CAIKRQGMTGNTIYF. The CDR3 DNA sequence: TGTGCCATCAAGAGGCAGGGTATGACTGGAAACACCATATATTTT.